The present entry profiles one T cell receptor (beta chain) with its context. Trimming took 7 bases from V and 5 from J; bases not matched to a gene: 25. Germline values: CDR1 SGHTS, CDR2 YDEGEE. The CDR3 is made up of 19 amino acids. PCR primers comprised 60 Vbeta and 13 Jbeta primers. Profiled with immunoSEQ multiplex PCR; TCRdb holds only in-frame clones, not every one. This table holds some 120,000 clones, 80% found once. The sample originates from a study of cytomegalovirus exposure and HLA in healthy donors. Study details: Early released data comprised about 84 million unique TCRs from HLA-typed donors.

The sequence was collected from a human donor in good health. The sample taken for sequencing was PBMCs. V usage is TRBV5-8 and J usage is TRBJ2-5; TRBD2 aligns across 8 bases. The CDR3: CASPGGEADRKVFRETQYF. The CDR3 nucleotides read TGTGCCAGCCCGGGGGGGGAAGCGGATCGTAAAGTTTTTCGGGAGACCCAGTACTTC.